This T cell receptor (beta chain) was captured by sequencing in a study of early T cells in non-severe SARS-CoV-2 infection. Tagging with unique molecular identifiers was applied to individual cDNA molecules. TCRdb fed the 5' RACE reads into MiXCR, producing one record per CDR3 protein. Of about 56,000 distinct CDR3 sequences in the sample, 10% to 13% were seen once. This clonotype was detected many times. Between the trimmed V and J ends, which lost 2 bases and 4 bases, there was a span of 16 bases. The CDR3 contains 16 residues. Germline V lookup: CDR1 SGHVS, CDR2 FQNEAQ. Sequenced material: whole blood. V usage is TRBV7-8 and J usage is TRBJ2-3; D is ambiguous. The sequence was collected from an adult who was a healthcare worker with PCR-confirmed SARS-CoV-2 infection or an uninfected control (not recorded which). The CDR3 loop is CASSLMGGPPADTQYF. The CDR3 coding sequence is TGTGCCAGCAGCTTAATGGGCGGCCCCCCGGCAGATACGCAGTATTTT.